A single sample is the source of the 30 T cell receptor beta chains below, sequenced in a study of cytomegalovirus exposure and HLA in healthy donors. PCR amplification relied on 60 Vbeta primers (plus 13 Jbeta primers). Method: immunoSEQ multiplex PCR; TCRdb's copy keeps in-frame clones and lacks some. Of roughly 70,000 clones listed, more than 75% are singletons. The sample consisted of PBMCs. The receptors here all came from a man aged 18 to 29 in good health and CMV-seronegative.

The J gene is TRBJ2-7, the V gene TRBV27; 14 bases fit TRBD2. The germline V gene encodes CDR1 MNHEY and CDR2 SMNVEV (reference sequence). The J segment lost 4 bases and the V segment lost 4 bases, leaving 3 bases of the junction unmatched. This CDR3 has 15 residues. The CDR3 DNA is TGTGCCAGCAGTTCAGGACTAGCGGGGGGATACGAGCAGTACTTC. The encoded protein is CASSSGLAGGYEQYF.

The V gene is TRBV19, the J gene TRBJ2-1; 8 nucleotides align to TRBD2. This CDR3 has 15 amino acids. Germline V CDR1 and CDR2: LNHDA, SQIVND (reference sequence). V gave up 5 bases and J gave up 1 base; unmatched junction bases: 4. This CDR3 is CASSLLAASYNEQFF. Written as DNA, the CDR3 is TGTGCCAGTAGTTTACTAGCGGCATCCTACAATGAGCAGTTCTTC.

The CDR3 DNA reads TGTGCCAGCAGCTTAGCGCCAGCGTTCGAGCAGTTCTTC. Amino acid sequence: CASSLAPAFEQFF. This rearrangement joins TRBV7-6 to TRBJ2-1; the D is unclear. Trimming stripped 0 bases from V and 10 bases from J, with 10 bases between. Germline CDR1 reads SGHVS; CDR2 reads FNYEAQ. The CDR3 covers 13 residues.

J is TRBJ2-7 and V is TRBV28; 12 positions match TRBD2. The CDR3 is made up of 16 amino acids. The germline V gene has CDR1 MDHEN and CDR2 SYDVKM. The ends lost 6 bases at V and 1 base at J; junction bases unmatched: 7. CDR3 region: CASRQPGLAGSYEQYF. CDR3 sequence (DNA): TGTGCCAGCAGGCAACCGGGACTAGCGGGTTCCTACGAGCAGTACTTC.

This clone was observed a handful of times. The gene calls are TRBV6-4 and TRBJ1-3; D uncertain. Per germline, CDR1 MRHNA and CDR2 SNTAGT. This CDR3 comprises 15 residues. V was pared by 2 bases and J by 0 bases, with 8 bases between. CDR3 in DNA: TGTGCCAGCAGTGACACGGTTATCTCTGGAAACACCATATATTTT. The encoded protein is CASSDTVISGNTIYF.

CDR3 nucleotides: TGTGCCAGCACCCTAGGGACAGGTGTATTTTGGCCGGCAACTAATGAAAAACTGTTTTTT. Translating it yields CASTLGTGVFWPATNEKLFF. The chain uses TRBV2 and TRBJ1-4; 8 bases fit TRBD1. CDR3 length: 20 amino acids. V lost 7 bases to trimming and J lost 0 bases; unmatched junction nucleotides: 19. Per germline, CDR1 SNHLY and CDR2 FYNNEI.

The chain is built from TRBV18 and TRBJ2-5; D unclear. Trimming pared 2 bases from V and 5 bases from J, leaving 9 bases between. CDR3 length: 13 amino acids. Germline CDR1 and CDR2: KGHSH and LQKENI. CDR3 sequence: CASSPGLEETQYF. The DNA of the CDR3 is TGTGCCAGCTCACCAGGGTTGGAGGAGACCCAGTACTTC.

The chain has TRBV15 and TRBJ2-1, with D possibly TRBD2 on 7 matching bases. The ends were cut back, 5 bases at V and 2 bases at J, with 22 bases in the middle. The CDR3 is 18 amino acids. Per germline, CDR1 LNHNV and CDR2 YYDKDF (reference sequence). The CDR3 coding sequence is TGTGCCACCAGCGGACTAGAACAGGGACCAGTAACCTACAATGAGCAGTTCTTC. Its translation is CATSGLEQGPVTYNEQFF.

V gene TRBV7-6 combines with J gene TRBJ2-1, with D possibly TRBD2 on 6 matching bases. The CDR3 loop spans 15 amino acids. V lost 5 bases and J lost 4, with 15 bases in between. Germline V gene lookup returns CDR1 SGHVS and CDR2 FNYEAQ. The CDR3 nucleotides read TGTGCCAGCAGCCGCATCAGGCGGGGTTACAATGAGCAGTTCTTC. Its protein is CASSRIRRGYNEQFF.

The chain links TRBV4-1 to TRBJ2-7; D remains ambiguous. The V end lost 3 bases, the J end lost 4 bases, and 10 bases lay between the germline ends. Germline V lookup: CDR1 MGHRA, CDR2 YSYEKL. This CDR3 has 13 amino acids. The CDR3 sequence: CASSQHLRYEQYF. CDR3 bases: TGCGCCAGCAGCCAGCATCTACGTTACGAGCAGTACTTC.

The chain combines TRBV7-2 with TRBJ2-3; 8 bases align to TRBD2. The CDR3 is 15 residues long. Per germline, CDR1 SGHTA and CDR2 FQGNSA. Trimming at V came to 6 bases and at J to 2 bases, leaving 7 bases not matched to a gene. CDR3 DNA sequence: TGTGCCAGCAGAACCGGGACTAGAAACACAGATACGCAGTATTTT. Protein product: CASRTGTRNTDTQYF. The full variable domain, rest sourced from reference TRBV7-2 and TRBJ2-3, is GAGVSQSPSNKVTEKGKDVELRCDPISGHTALYWYRQSLGQGLEFLIYFQGNSAPDKSGLPSDRFSAERTGGSVSTLTIQRTQQEDSAVYLCASRTGTRNTDTQYFGPGTRLTVL.

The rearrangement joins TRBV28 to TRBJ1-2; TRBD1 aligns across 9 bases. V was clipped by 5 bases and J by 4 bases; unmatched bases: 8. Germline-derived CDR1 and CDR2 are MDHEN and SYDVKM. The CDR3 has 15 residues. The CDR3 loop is CASSRGQGLSYGYTF. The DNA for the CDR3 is TGTGCCAGCAGTAGAGGACAGGGGCTATCCTATGGCTACACCTTC.

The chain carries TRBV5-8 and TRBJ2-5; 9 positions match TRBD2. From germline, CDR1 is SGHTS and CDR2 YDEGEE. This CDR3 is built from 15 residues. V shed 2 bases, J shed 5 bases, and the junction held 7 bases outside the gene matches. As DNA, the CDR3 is TGTGCCAGCAGCTTCGAGCGGGGGGCAGACGAGACCCAGTACTTC. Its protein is CASSFERGADETQYF. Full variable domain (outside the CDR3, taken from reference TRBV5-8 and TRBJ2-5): EAGVTQSPTHLIKTRGQQATLRCSPISGHTSVYWYQQALGLGLQFLLWYDEGEERNRGNFPPRFSGRQFPNYSSELNVNALELEDSALYLCASSFERGADETQYFGPGTRLLVL.

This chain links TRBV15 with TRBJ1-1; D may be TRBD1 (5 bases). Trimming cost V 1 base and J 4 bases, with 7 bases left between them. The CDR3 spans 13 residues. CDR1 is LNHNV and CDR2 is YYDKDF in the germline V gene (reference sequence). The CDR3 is CATSRGRGTEAFF. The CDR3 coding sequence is TGTGCCACCAGCAGAGGAAGGGGCACTGAAGCTTTCTTT.

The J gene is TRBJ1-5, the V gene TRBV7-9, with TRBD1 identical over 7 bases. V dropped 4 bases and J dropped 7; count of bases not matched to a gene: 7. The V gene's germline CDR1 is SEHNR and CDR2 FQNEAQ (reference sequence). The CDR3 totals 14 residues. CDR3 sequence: CASSSEGAGQPQHF. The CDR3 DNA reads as TGTGCCAGCAGCTCCGAGGGGGCTGGCCAGCCCCAGCATTTT.

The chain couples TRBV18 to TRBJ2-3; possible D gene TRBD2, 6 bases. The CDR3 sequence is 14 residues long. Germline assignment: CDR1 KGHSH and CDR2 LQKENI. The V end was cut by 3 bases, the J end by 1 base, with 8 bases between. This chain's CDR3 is CASSPGGGTDTQYF. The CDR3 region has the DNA TGTGCCAGCTCACCGGGAGGAGGCACAGATACGCAGTATTTT.

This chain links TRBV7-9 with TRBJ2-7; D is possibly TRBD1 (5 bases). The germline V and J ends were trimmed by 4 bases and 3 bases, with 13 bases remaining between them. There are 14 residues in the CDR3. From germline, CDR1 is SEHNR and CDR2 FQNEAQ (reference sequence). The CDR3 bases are TGTGCCAGCAGCTCACATCTGACAGTCTACGAGCAGTACTTC. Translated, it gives CASSSHLTVYEQYF.

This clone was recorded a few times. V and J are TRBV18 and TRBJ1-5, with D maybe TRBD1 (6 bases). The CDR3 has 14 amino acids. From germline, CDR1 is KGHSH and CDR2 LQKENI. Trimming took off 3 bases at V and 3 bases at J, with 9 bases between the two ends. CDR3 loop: CASSPWDNNQPQHF. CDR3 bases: TGTGCCAGCTCACCTTGGGACAACAATCAGCCCCAGCATTTT.

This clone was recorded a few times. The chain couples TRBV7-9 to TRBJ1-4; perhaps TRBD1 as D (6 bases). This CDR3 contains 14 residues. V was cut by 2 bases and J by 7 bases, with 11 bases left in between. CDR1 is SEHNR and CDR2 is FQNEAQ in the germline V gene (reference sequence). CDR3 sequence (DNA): TGTGCCAGCAGCTTACGGGGGGCGGGTGAAAAACTGTTTTTT. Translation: CASSLRGAGEKLFF.

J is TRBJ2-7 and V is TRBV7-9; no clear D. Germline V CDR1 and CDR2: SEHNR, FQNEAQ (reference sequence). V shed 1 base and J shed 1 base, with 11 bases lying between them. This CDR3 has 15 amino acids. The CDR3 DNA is TGTGCCAGCAGCTTAGAAGTCGGCGGATCCTACGAGCAGTACTTC. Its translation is CASSLEVGGSYEQYF.

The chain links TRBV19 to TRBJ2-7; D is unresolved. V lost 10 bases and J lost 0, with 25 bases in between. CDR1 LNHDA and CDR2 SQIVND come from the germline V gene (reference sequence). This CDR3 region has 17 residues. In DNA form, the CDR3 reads TGTGCCATTAGGACGGTTCTAACTACACAAAGCTCCTACGAGCAGTACTTC. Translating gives CAIRTVLTTQSSYEQYF.

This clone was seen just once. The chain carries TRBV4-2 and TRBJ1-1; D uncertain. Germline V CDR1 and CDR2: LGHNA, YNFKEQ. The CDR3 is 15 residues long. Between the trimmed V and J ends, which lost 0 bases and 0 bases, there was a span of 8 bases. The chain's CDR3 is CASSQESELNTEAFF. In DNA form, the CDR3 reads TGTGCCAGCAGCCAAGAGAGCGAGCTGAACACTGAAGCTTTCTTT.

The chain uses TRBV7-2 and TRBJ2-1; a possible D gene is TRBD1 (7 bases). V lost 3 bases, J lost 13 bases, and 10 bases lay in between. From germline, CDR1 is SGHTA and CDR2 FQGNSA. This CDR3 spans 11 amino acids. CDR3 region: CASSLRDSQFF. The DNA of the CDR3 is TGTGCCAGCAGCTTGCGGGACAGCCAGTTCTTC. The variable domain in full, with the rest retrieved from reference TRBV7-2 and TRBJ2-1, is GAGVSQSPSNKVTEKGKDVELRCDPISGHTALYWYRQSLGQGLEFLIYFQGNSAPDKSGLPSDRFSAERTGGSVSTLTIQRTQQEDSAVYLCASSLRDSQFFGPGTRLTVL.

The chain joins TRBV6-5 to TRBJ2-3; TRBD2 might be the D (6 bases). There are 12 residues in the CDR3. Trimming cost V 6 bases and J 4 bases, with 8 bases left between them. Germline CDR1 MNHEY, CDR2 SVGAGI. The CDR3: CASRASADTQYF. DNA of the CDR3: TGTGCCAGCAGAGCTAGCGCAGATACGCAGTATTTT.

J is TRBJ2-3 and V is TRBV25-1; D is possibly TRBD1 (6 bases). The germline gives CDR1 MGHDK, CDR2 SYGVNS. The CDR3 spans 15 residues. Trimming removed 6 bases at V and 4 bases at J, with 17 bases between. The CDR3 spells CASRGGPSGSDTQYF. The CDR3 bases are TGTGCCAGCAGAGGGGGACCCTCGGGATCAGATACGCAGTATTTT. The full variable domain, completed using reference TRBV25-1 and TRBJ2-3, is EADIYQTPRYLVIGTGKKITLECSQTMGHDKMYWYQQDPGMELHLIHYSYGVNSTEKGDLSSESTVSRIRTEHFPLTLESARPSHTSQYLCASRGGPSGSDTQYFGPGTRLTVL.

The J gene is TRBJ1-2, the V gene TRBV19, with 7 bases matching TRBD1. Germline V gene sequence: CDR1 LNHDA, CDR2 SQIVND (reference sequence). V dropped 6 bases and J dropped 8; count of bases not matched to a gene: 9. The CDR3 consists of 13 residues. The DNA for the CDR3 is TGTGCCAGTAGAGACAGGGAGGCCGGCGGCTACACCTTC. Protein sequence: CASRDREAGGYTF. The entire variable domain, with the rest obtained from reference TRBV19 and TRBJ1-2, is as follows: DGGITQSPKYLFRKEGQNVTLSCEQNLNHDAMYWYRQDPGQGLRLIYYSQIVNDFQKGDIAEGYSVSREKKESFPLTVTSAQKNPTAFYLCASRDREAGGYTFGSGTRLTVV.

CDR3 loop: CAWSVVRQESYEQYF. The CDR3, as DNA: TGTGCCTGGAGTGTAGTACGACAGGAGTCCTACGAGCAGTACTTC. This rearrangement joins TRBV30 to TRBJ2-7, with D possibly being TRBD1 (6 bases). The CDR3 is 15 amino acids. Germline V gene sequence: CDR1 GTSNPN, CDR2 SVGIG (reference sequence). With 0 bases removed from V and 1 base from J, the gap between germline ends came to 13 bases.

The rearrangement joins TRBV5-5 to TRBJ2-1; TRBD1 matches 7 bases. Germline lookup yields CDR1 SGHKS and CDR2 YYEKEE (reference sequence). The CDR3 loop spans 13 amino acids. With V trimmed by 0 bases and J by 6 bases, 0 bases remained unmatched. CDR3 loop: CASSLAGGNEQFF. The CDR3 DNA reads TGTGCCAGCAGCTTGGCAGGGGGCAATGAGCAGTTCTTC. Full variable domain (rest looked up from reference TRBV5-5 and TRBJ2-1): DAGVTQSPTHLIKTRGQQVTLRCSPISGHKSVSWYQQVLGQGPQFIFQYYEKEERGRGNFPDRFSARQFPNYSSELNVNALLLGDSALYLCASSLAGGNEQFFGPGTRLTVL.

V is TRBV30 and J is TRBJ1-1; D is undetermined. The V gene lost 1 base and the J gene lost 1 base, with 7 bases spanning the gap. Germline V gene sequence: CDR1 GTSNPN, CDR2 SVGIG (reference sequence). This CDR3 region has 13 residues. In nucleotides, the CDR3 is TGTGCCTGGAGTGATACTACGAACACTGAAGCTTTCTTT. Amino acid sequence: CAWSDTTNTEAFF.

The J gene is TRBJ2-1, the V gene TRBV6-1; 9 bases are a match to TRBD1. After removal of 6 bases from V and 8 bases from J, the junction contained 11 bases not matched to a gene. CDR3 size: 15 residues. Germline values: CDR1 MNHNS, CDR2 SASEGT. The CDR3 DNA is TGTGCCAGCAGACCCCCGGGACAGGGTATAGATGAGCAGTTCTTC. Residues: CASRPPGQGIDEQFF.